The 29 T cell receptor beta chains below come from one sample, sequenced in a study of shared clonotypes between healthy human individuals. Produced via immunoSEQ multiplex PCR; TCRdb's table is partial and in-frame only. The repertoire holds roughly 2.4 million clones, with roughly 95% as singletons. The sample was naive CD4+ T cells sorted from blood. Subset in this sample: CD45RA+ positively selected. These receptors all stem from a man aged 18 to 29 in good health.

This chain connects TRBV30 to TRBJ1-2; a possible D gene is TRBD1 (6 bases). Germline V CDR1 and CDR2: GTSNPN, SVGIG (reference sequence). The CDR3 sequence is 15 residues long. V was clipped by 3 bases and J by 4 bases, with 18 bases between them. Here the CDR3 DNA reads TGTGCCTGGAGCTCGGGGCAGGGGCGAATCTATGGCTACACCTTC. It encodes CAWSSGQGRIYGYTF.

The chain combines TRBV5-4 with TRBJ1-1, with D unclear. The V gene's germline CDR1 is SGHNT and CDR2 YYREEE (reference sequence). V was shortened by 2 bases and J by 1 base, with 9 bases between the two germline ends. The CDR3 consists of 14 residues. CDR3 region: CASSFWNANTEAFF. The CDR3 DNA sequence: TGTGCCAGCAGCTTCTGGAATGCGAACACTGAAGCTTTCTTT.

This clone was observed a few times. This chain connects TRBV7-2 to TRBJ1-2; 7 nucleotides align to TRBD1. The germline CDR1 and CDR2 sequences are SGHTA and FQGNSA. After removal of 1 base from V and 8 bases from J, the junction contained 10 bases not matched to a gene. The CDR3 is 15 residues long. The CDR3 coding sequence is TGTGCCAGCAGCTTAGGGCCCGGGACAGTTTTCGGCTACACCTTC. As protein: CASSLGPGTVFGYTF.

With respect to this clone: This sample includes further DNA sequences coding for the same CDR3. J is TRBJ2-7 and V is TRBV7-9; weak D call: TRBD1 (5 bases). The CDR3 consists of 13 residues. Trimming cost V 0 bases and J 6 bases, with 9 bases left between them. Germline V gene lookup returns CDR1 SEHNR and CDR2 FQNEAQ (reference sequence). The CDR3 sequence is CASSLALRGEQYF. CDR3 bases: TGTGCCAGCAGCTTAGCGCTTAGGGGCGAGCAGTACTTC.

The genes are TRBV5-1 and TRBJ1-2; a weak D match, TRBD1 (6 bases). The germline V gene encodes CDR1 SGHRS and CDR2 YFSETQ. The length of the CDR3 is 14 residues. V shed 4 bases and J shed 3 bases, with 13 bases lying between them. CDR3: CASSPTGTDYGYTF. The CDR3 DNA reads as TGCGCCAGCAGCCCCACAGGGACGGACTATGGCTACACCTTC.

This chain connects TRBV7-9 to TRBJ1-1; weak D call: TRBD1 (5 bases). Deletions cut 6 bases from V and 6 bases from J, with 17 bases between. The CDR3 extends over 14 amino acids. Per germline, CDR1 SEHNR and CDR2 FQNEAQ (reference sequence). The CDR3 reads CASRAGESRPEAFF. The CDR3 coding sequence is TGTGCCAGCAGGGCGGGGGAGAGTCGGCCTGAAGCTTTCTTT.

This chain joins TRBV7-2 and TRBJ2-3; D is perhaps TRBD2 (5 bases). Per the germline V gene, CDR1 is SGHTA and CDR2 is FQGNSA. CDR3 length: 14 residues. The V end lost 3 bases, the J end lost 2 bases, and 9 bases lay between the germline ends. The CDR3 DNA sequence: TGTGCCAGCAGCTTCAGCGGTCTCACAGATACGCAGTATTTT. This sequence encodes CASSFSGLTDTQYF.

This chain joins TRBV7-8 and TRBJ2-3; a weak D match, TRBD2 (6 bases). Germline V gene sequence: CDR1 SGHVS, CDR2 FQNEAQ. This CDR3 is 14 amino acids long. The V end lost 2 bases, the J end lost 4 bases, and 10 bases lay between the germline ends. The CDR3 DNA is TGTGCCAGCAGCTTATTGGGGGAGGCAGATACGCAGTATTTT. Translation gives CASSLLGEADTQYF.

The J gene is TRBJ2-6, the V gene TRBV2; D remains unclear. CDR1 is SNHLY and CDR2 is FYNNEI in the germline V gene. The CDR3 contains 15 residues. The V end was cut by 4 bases, the J end by 2 bases, with 9 bases between. This CDR3 is CASSVTMAGANVLTF. In DNA form, the CDR3 reads TGTGCCAGCAGTGTGACGATGGCTGGGGCCAACGTCCTGACTTTC. Full variable domain (missing parts from reference TRBV2 and TRBJ2-6): EPEVTQTPSHQVTQMGQEVILRCVPISNHLYFYWYRQILGQKVEFLVSFYNNEISEKSEIFDDQFSVERPDGSNFTLKIRSTKLEDSAMYFCASSVTMAGANVLTFGAGSRLTVL.

The V gene is TRBV18, the J gene TRBJ2-5; no firm D call. This CDR3 has 13 residues. V gave up 0 bases and J gave up 4 bases, with 6 bases separating them. The germline V gene encodes CDR1 KGHSH and CDR2 LQKENI. CDR3 coding DNA: TGTGCCAGCTCACCACCAATGCCAGAGACCCAGTACTTC. Protein sequence: CASSPPMPETQYF.

The rearrangement uses TRBV7-2 and TRBJ1-1; possibly TRBD1 for D (6 bases). Germline-derived CDR1 and CDR2 are SGHTA and FQGNSA. The CDR3 is 14 residues long. V shed 3 bases and J shed 1 base, with 9 bases lying between them. CDR3 DNA: TGTGCCAGCAGCTTGAAACAGGGGAACACTGAAGCTTTCTTT. It encodes CASSLKQGNTEAFF.

The chain couples TRBV6-5 to TRBJ1-6; TRBD1 agrees at 7 bases. V lost 6 bases, J lost 7 bases, and 6 bases stayed unmatched. The CDR3 length is 14 residues. Germline CDR1 reads MNHEY; CDR2 reads SVGAGI. The CDR3, as DNA: TGTGCCAGCAGGGTGGGACAGCTCAATTCACCCCTCCACTTT. Protein product: CASRVGQLNSPLHF.

This chain links TRBV5-4 with TRBJ2-6, with D possibly TRBD1 on 5 matching bases. V shed 10 bases and J shed 8 bases, with 19 bases lying between them. Looked up from germline, CDR1 is SGHNT and CDR2 is YYREEE (reference sequence). The CDR3 extends over 14 amino acids. CDR3 DNA sequence: TGTGCCGCCGTGGCCAGGGAAGAGACCAACGTCCTGACTTTC. Its protein is CAAVAREETNVLTF.

This sequence joins TRBV4-1 and TRBJ1-1; 7 bases map to TRBD1. The length of the CDR3 is 12 residues. Trimming cost V 1 base and J 8 bases; bases outside gene matches: 1. The V gene's germline CDR1 is MGHRA and CDR2 YSYEKL. CDR3 residues: CASSQGGQEAFF. CDR3 nucleotides: TGCGCCAGCAGCCAAGGGGGACAGGAAGCTTTCTTT.

Regarding this clone: Other DNA variants within this sample encode the same CDR3. V and J are TRBV7-9 and TRBJ1-3; D uncertain. CDR1 and CDR2 (germline): SEHNR, FQNEAQ (reference sequence). The CDR3 totals 14 residues. The germline V and J ends were trimmed by 0 bases and 4 bases, with 7 bases remaining between them. The CDR3 DNA follows: TGTGCCAGCAGCTTAGCTGCAGGCGGAAACACCATATATTTT. Translating it yields CASSLAAGGNTIYF.

The chain's CDR3 is CASSLEDNKLFF. The CDR3 DNA is TGCGCCAGCAGCTTGGAGGACAACAAACTGTTTTTT. J is TRBJ1-4 and V is TRBV5-1, with a weak D call TRBD1 (5 bases). The CDR3 sequence is 12 residues long. The germline gives CDR1 SGHRS, CDR2 YFSETQ. V shed 0 bases and J shed 11 bases, with 8 bases lying between them. Drawing the rest from reference TRBV5-1 and TRBJ1-4, the complete variable domain is KAGVTQTPRYLIKTRGQQVTLSCSPISGHRSVSWYQQTPGQGLQFLFEYFSETQRNKGNFPGRFSGRQFSNSRSEMNVSTLELGDSALYLCASSLEDNKLFFGSGTQLSVL.

This clone was detected a few times. Other nucleotide sequences from this sample produce the same CDR3. This chain uses TRBV29-1 with TRBJ1-1, with 7 nucleotides matching TRBD1. Losses at the gene ends were 7 bases for V and 1 base for J; bases not matched to a gene: 3. Germline loops: CDR1 SQVTM, CDR2 ANQGSEA. The CDR3 spans 12 residues. CDR3 amino acids: CSAGQANTEAFF. CDR3 sequence (DNA): TGCAGCGCTGGACAGGCGAACACTGAAGCTTTCTTT.

J is TRBJ2-1 and V is TRBV20-1, with 7 nucleotides matching TRBD2. CDR3 size: 11 residues. V was pared by 3 bases and J by 10 bases, with 3 bases of the junction left unmatched. Per germline, CDR1 DFQATT and CDR2 SNEGSKA (reference sequence). In DNA form, the CDR3 reads TGCAGTGCTAGTATAGCGGGCGAGCAGTTCTTC. Its translation is CSASIAGEQFF.

The V call is TRBV25-1, the J call TRBJ1-5; possibly TRBD1 for D (5 bases). Germline-derived CDR1 and CDR2 are MGHDK and SYGVNS. The CDR3 length is 15 residues. Trimming removed 2 bases from V and 1 base from J, with 9 bases in between. The CDR3 sequence: CASSERRDSNQPQHF. CDR3 nucleotides: TGTGCCAGCAGTGAAAGGAGGGACAGCAATCAGCCCCAGCATTTT.

The chain links TRBV5-4 to TRBJ2-7; no firm D call. The germline V and J ends were trimmed by 8 bases and 11 bases, with 11 bases remaining between them. Germline V gene sequence: CDR1 SGHNT, CDR2 YYREEE (reference sequence). This CDR3 is built from 9 residues. CDR3 sequence: CARSAWEYF. The CDR3 DNA reads TGTGCCAGAAGCGCCTGGGAGTACTTC.

This clone was counted a single time. CDR3 sequence: CASSVTRDRGWSYEQYF. In DNA, the CDR3 is TGTGCCAGCTCAGTCACGCGGGACAGGGGATGGTCCTACGAGCAGTACTTC. V and J are TRBV18 and TRBJ2-7; 10 bases map to TRBD1. The CDR3 has 17 amino acids. CDR1 and CDR2 (germline): KGHSH, LQKENI. The J segment lost 1 base and the V segment lost 5 bases, leaving 11 bases of the junction unmatched.

The rearrangement uses TRBV5-8 and TRBJ1-1; TRBD1 might be the D (5 bases). CDR1 and CDR2 (germline): SGHTS, YDEGEE. This CDR3 is 15 amino acids long. V was trimmed by 2 bases and J by 0 bases, leaving 11 bases between them. The CDR3 protein is CASSFPGVMNTEAFF. CDR3 DNA: TGTGCCAGCAGCTTTCCGGGGGTCATGAACACTGAAGCTTTCTTT.

As to this clone: The same CDR3 can be traced to other DNA sequences in this sample. V and J are TRBV7-2 and TRBJ2-7; D is undetermined. The ends were cut back, 4 bases at V and 3 bases at J, with 10 bases in the middle. The germline gives CDR1 SGHTA, CDR2 FQGNSA. The CDR3 length is 13 residues. CDR3 DNA sequence: TGTGCCAGCAGCTCGCGTGGCAGCTACGAGCAGTACTTC. Translating it yields CASSSRGSYEQYF.

The chain is built from TRBV6-5 and TRBJ2-3; 10 bases map to TRBD2. The ends lost 6 bases at V and 5 bases at J; junction bases unmatched: 8. The CDR3 extends over 15 amino acids. Germline V gene sequence: CDR1 MNHEY, CDR2 SVGAGI. CDR3: CASSLSGGAEDTQYF. CDR3 nucleotide sequence: TGTGCCAGCAGCCTAAGCGGGGGGGCAGAAGATACGCAGTATTTT.

The chain couples TRBV6-1 to TRBJ2-1; 10 bases match TRBD2. The CDR3 sequence is 15 residues long. CDR1 and CDR2 from the germline V gene are MNHNS and SASEGT. V shed 11 bases, J shed 1 base, and the junction held 8 bases outside the gene matches. In DNA form, the CDR3 reads TGTGCCTGCCAGGGACTAGCGAATTCCTACAATGAGCAGTTCTTC. This codes for CACQGLANSYNEQFF.

The chain has TRBV28 and TRBJ2-7, with a tentative D call TRBD1 (5 bases). Germline V gene sequence: CDR1 MDHEN, CDR2 SYDVKM. The CDR3 consists of 13 residues. V dropped 7 bases and J dropped 1 base, with 11 bases sitting between them. This CDR3 is CASTKPGSYEQYF. CDR3 DNA sequence: TGTGCCAGCACCAAGCCAGGGTCCTACGAGCAGTACTTC.

The rearrangement links TRBV27 to TRBJ2-7, with D maybe TRBD2 (6 bases). This CDR3 region has 12 residues. Germline CDR1 and CDR2: MNHEY and SMNVEV (reference sequence). Trimming pared 3 bases from V and 8 bases from J, leaving 11 bases between. CDR3 sequence reads: CASSLAGLKQYF. The CDR3 DNA follows: TGTGCCAGCAGTTTGGCGGGGTTAAAGCAGTACTTC.

Points on this clone: The sample contains more than one DNA sequence encoding this CDR3. This sequence joins TRBV29-1 and TRBJ2-3; D is perhaps TRBD2 (6 bases). The CDR3 consists of 12 residues. V was shortened by 3 bases and J by 3 bases, with 7 bases between the two germline ends. CDR1 and CDR2 (germline): SQVTM, ANQGSEA. The CDR3 DNA is TGCAGCGTTGAGGAGGGGACAGATACGCAGTATTTT. Translation: CSVEEGTDTQYF.

V and J are TRBV11-2 and TRBJ1-1; no clear D. Germline V gene data show CDR1 as SGHAT and CDR2 as FQNNGV. Trimming removed 5 bases at V and 5 bases at J, with 21 bases between. The CDR3 extends over 16 amino acids. The CDR3 here is CASSPSPAASGTEAFF. The CDR3 coding sequence is TGTGCCAGCAGCCCCTCCCCCGCAGCGTCGGGAACTGAAGCTTTCTTT.